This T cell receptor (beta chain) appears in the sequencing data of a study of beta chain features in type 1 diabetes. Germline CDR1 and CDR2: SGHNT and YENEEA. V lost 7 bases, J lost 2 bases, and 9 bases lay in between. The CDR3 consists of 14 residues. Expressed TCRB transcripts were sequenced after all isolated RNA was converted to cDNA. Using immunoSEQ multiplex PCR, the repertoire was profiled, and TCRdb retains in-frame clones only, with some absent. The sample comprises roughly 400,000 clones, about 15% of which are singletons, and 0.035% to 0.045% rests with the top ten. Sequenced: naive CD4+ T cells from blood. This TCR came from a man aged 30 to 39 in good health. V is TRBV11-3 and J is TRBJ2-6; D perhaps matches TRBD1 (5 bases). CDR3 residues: CASKAQAGANVLTF. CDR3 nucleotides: TGTGCCAGCAAGGCACAGGCTGGGGCCAACGTCCTGACTTTC.